The 3 T cell receptor beta chains reported below all come from one sample, sequenced in a study of blood T cell repertoires in COVID-19. The table came from immunoSEQ multiplex PCR; TCRdb's copy has only in-frame clones and leaves some out. The table has over 110,000 clones, around 72% seen once; the top ten hold less than 2%. The sample consisted of peripheral blood. These receptor sequences come from a woman aged 55-70 years with acute or convalescent COVID-19.

The gene calls are TRBV4-1 and TRBJ2-7; TRBD2 might be the D (6 bases). The length of the CDR3 is 15 residues. The germline V and J ends were trimmed by 1 base and 4 bases, with 14 bases remaining between them. Germline-derived CDR1 and CDR2 are MGHRA and YSYEKL. Here the CDR3 reads CASSQAGTGVYEQYF. CDR3 in DNA: TGCGCCAGCAGCCAAGCCGGGACTGGGGTATACGAGCAGTACTTC.

The gene calls are TRBV19 and TRBJ2-2; 14 positions agree with TRBD2. This CDR3 contains 16 residues. V lost 6 bases to trimming and J lost 8 bases; unmatched junction nucleotides: 8. The germline V gene encodes CDR1 LNHDA and CDR2 SQIVND (reference sequence). This chain's CDR3 is CASRRGTSGRGGELFF. In DNA form, the CDR3 reads TGTGCCAGTAGAAGGGGGACTAGCGGGAGAGGTGGGGAGCTGTTTTTT.

The J gene is TRBJ2-2, the V gene TRBV6-5; D gene ambiguous. This CDR3 contains 15 residues. The ends were cut back, 5 bases at V and 0 bases at J, with 10 bases in the middle. The V gene's germline CDR1 is MNHEY and CDR2 SVGAGI. This CDR3 reads CASSPEAANTGELFF. CDR3 nucleotide sequence: TGTGCCAGCAGTCCCGAGGCTGCGAACACCGGGGAGCTGTTTTTT.